The 31 T cell receptor beta chains below were found in one sample sequenced in a study of blood T cell repertoires in COVID-19. Only in-frame clones appear in the TCRdb table, and some are missing; sequencing was by immunoSEQ multiplex PCR. Of 290,000 or so clones in the sample, roughly 87% were seen once. The material sequenced was peripheral blood. These receptors were taken from a man younger than 35 with active or convalescent COVID-19.

This chain uses TRBV2 with TRBJ2-5; 7 bases align to TRBD2. With 7 bases clipped from V and 2 bases from J, the junction kept 7 bases outside the gene matches. Germline V gives CDR1 SNHLY, CDR2 FYNNEI. The CDR3 extends over 14 amino acids. The CDR3 DNA reads TGTGCCAGCAATGCGGGAGTGCGTCAAGAGACCCAGTACTTC. It encodes CASNAGVRQETQYF.

The chain joins TRBV6-5 to TRBJ1-1, with 8 nucleotides matching TRBD1. The CDR3 contains 15 residues. The germline V gene has CDR1 MNHEY and CDR2 SVGAGI. V gave up 6 bases and J gave up 4 bases; unmatched junction bases: 10. CDR3 bases: TGTGCCAGCAGGTTCGACAGGGGAGGGGGCACTGAAGCTTTCTTT. It is translated as CASRFDRGGGTEAFF.

The chain links TRBV12-5 to TRBJ2-1, with D possibly TRBD2 on 6 matching bases. This CDR3 is 14 amino acids long. V lost 5 bases and J 1 base, leaving 9 bases between the germline ends. Per germline, CDR1 LGHNT and CDR2 FRNRAP. DNA for the CDR3: TGTGCTAGTGGTGGGGGACTTTCCTACAATGAGCAGTTCTTC. Protein product: CASGGGLSYNEQFF.

The chain recombines TRBV28 with TRBJ1-6; 9 nucleotides align to TRBD1. Per germline, CDR1 MDHEN and CDR2 SYDVKM. This CDR3 is 13 amino acids long. Trimming took 5 bases from V and 10 from J; bases not matched to a gene: 3. The CDR3 DNA follows: TGTGCCAGCAGTGGGGACAGGGTGTCACCCCTCCACTTT. Amino acid sequence: CASSGDRVSPLHF.

The chain is built from TRBV4-3 and TRBJ1-6; 11 bases fit TRBD1. After removal of 4 bases from V and 8 bases from J, the junction contained 10 bases not matched to a gene. CDR1 is LGHNA, CDR2 YSLEER, per germline. The CDR3 sequence is 17 residues long. The CDR3 here is CASSRSGQGARYSPLHF. As DNA, the CDR3 is TGCGCCAGCAGCCGAAGTGGACAGGGGGCAAGGTATTCACCCCTCCACTTT.

V usage is TRBV5-1 and J usage is TRBJ1-1; unclear D gene. CDR1 is SGHRS and CDR2 is YFSETQ in the germline V gene. V was clipped by 4 bases and J by 4 bases, with 11 bases between them. The CDR3 contains 13 residues. CDR3: CASSPGSGTEAFF. In DNA form, the CDR3 reads TGCGCCAGCAGCCCGGGGTCCGGCACTGAAGCTTTCTTT.

The chain joins TRBV9 to TRBJ2-7, with 11 bases fitting TRBD1. Trimming cost V 4 bases and J 3 bases; bases outside gene matches: 6. The CDR3 covers 15 residues. The germline V gene encodes CDR1 SGDLS and CDR2 YYNGEE. CDR3 amino acids: CASSPGQGVFYEQYF. The CDR3 DNA reads as TGTGCCAGCAGCCCGGGACAGGGGGTTTTCTACGAGCAGTACTTC. The full variable domain, with the rest looked up from reference TRBV9 and TRBJ2-7, is DSGVTQTPKHLITATGQRVTLRCSPRSGDLSVYWYQQSLDQGLQFLIQYYNGEERAKGNILERFSAQQFPDLHSELNLSSLELGDSALYFCASSPGQGVFYEQYFGPGTRLTVT.

The rearrangement links TRBV4-1 to TRBJ2-7; the match to TRBD1 covers 7 bases. The V and J ends lost 2 bases and 7 bases, in that order; junction bases with no gene match: 5. CDR3 size: 13 residues. Germline CDR1 reads MGHRA; CDR2 reads YSYEKL. The CDR3 loop is CASSQLSGGEQYF. CDR3 nucleotide sequence: TGCGCCAGCAGCCAACTCTCAGGGGGAGAGCAGTACTTC.

This rearrangement joins TRBV27 to TRBJ1-2; 11 nucleotides agree with TRBD1. V lost 2 bases to trimming and J lost 2 bases; unmatched junction nucleotides: 10. The CDR3 is 18 residues long. Per germline, CDR1 MNHEY and CDR2 SMNVEV (reference sequence). This CDR3 is CASSLRGTGGFRNYGYTF. The CDR3 DNA sequence: TGTGCCAGCAGTTTAAGGGGGACAGGGGGATTTCGGAACTATGGCTACACCTTC.

The CDR3 is CASSLSWALAGVDTQYF. Here the CDR3 DNA reads TGTGCCAGCAGTTTATCTTGGGCCCTTGCGGGGGTAGATACGCAGTATTTT. The rearrangement links TRBV27 to TRBJ2-3; 7 bases fit TRBD2. This CDR3 is built from 17 residues. Germline V gene data show CDR1 as MNHEY and CDR2 as SMNVEV (reference sequence). The V segment lost 0 bases and the J segment 5 bases; nucleotides outside the gene matches: 11.

J is TRBJ1-4 and V is TRBV2, with 8 bases matching TRBD1. Germline assignment: CDR1 SNHLY and CDR2 FYNNEI. The length of the CDR3 is 13 residues. Trimming removed 7 bases from V and 5 bases from J; junction bases left unmatched: 3. CDR3 sequence: CASIRGQNEKLFF. In DNA, the CDR3 is TGTGCCAGCATCAGGGGGCAAAATGAAAAACTGTTTTTT.

The sample holds a few counts of this clone. The chain joins TRBV3-1 (or the pseudogene TRBV3-2) to TRBJ1-4; D gene ambiguous. CDR1 and CDR2 (germline): LGHDT, YNNKEL (reference sequence). This CDR3 is 15 amino acids long. Trimming pared 4 bases from V and 9 bases from J, leaving 18 bases between. The CDR3 DNA follows: TGTGCCAGCAGCCCAATCGATGGGAGGATTAAAAAACTGTTTTTT. Amino acids: CASSPIDGRIKKLFF.

This sequence joins TRBV5-1 and TRBJ2-3; 7 bases fit TRBD1. The CDR3 is 13 amino acids. Germline V gene data show CDR1 as SGHRS and CDR2 as YFSETQ. The trim removed 5 bases at V and 4 bases at J, leaving 4 bases unmatched. The DNA of the CDR3 is TGCGCCAGCAGTGACAGGGTGTCAGATACGCAGTATTTT. Its translation is CASSDRVSDTQYF. The whole variable domain, filled in from reference TRBV5-1 and TRBJ2-3, reads KAGVTQTPRYLIKTRGQQVTLSCSPISGHRSVSWYQQTPGQGLQFLFEYFSETQRNKGNFPGRFSGRQFSNSRSEMNVSTLELGDSALYLCASSDRVSDTQYFGPGTRLTVL.

The genes are TRBV7-6 and TRBJ2-1; 12 nucleotides match TRBD2. This CDR3 has 15 residues. Germline trimming cut 1 base from V and 9 bases from J; bases unmatched to any gene: 4. Per the germline V gene, CDR1 is SGHVS and CDR2 is FNYEAQ. The CDR3 reads CASSLEPSGRGEQFF. The CDR3 DNA reads TGTGCCAGCAGCTTAGAGCCTAGCGGGAGGGGTGAGCAGTTCTTC.

The chain recombines TRBV15 with TRBJ1-2; 10 positions agree with TRBD1. CDR3 length: 14 residues. V lost 6 bases, J lost 5 bases, and 6 bases stayed unmatched. Per the germline V gene, CDR1 is LNHNV and CDR2 is YYDKDF (reference sequence). The CDR3 is CATSWDRGSYGYTF. The CDR3 nucleotides read TGTGCCACCAGTTGGGACAGGGGAAGTTATGGCTACACCTTC.

The count of this clone is one. V is TRBV24-1 and J is TRBJ2-3; D uncertain. The CDR3 runs 11 residues. CDR1 is KGHDR, CDR2 SFDVKD, per germline. V was trimmed by 3 bases and J by 8 bases, leaving 5 bases between them. CDR3 in amino acids: CATSDQRTQYF. DNA of the CDR3: TGTGCCACCAGTGATCAGCGTACGCAGTATTTT.

This clone is a singleton in its sample. This chain links TRBV5-1 with TRBJ2-5; a weak D match, TRBD1 (6 bases). V was pared by 0 bases and J by 5 bases, with 17 bases between. The length of the CDR3 is 16 residues. CDR1 and CDR2 from the germline V gene are SGHRS and YFSETQ. The CDR3 sequence: CASSLASGQPGETQYF. The CDR3 nucleotides are TGCGCCAGCAGCTTGGCCTCGGGACAACCTGGGGAGACCCAGTACTTC.

The chain has TRBV28 and TRBJ1-5; D uncertain. The V end was cut by 4 bases, the J end by 6 bases, with 13 bases between. The CDR3 runs 14 residues. Germline CDR1 is MDHEN and CDR2 is SYDVKM. CDR3 residues: CASSSNPSGQPQHF. CDR3 in DNA: TGTGCCAGCAGTTCAAACCCCTCGGGTCAGCCCCAGCATTTT.

The chain combines TRBV12-3 or TRBV12-4 with TRBJ2-7; 8 positions agree with TRBD1. The CDR3 length is 13 residues. V was pared by 6 bases and J by 6 bases, with 7 bases of the junction left unmatched. For the CDR3, the DNA is TGTGCCAGCAGCGGGAACAGGGGGACCGAGCAGTACTTC. It codes for CASSGNRGTEQYF.

The chain recombines TRBV5-1 with TRBJ2-5, with TRBD1 identical over 9 bases. With V trimmed by 6 bases and J by 4 bases, 7 bases remained unmatched. The CDR3 consists of 14 residues. CDR1 and CDR2 from the germline V gene are SGHRS and YFSETQ. The CDR3 is CASNPTGGAETQYF. In DNA, the CDR3 is TGCGCCAGCAATCCAACAGGGGGCGCAGAGACCCAGTACTTC.

The chain joins TRBV18 to TRBJ1-1; 9 bases map to TRBD1. V lost 4 bases, J lost 0 bases, and 6 bases stayed unmatched. Germline lookup yields CDR1 KGHSH and CDR2 LQKENI. The CDR3 runs 16 residues. CDR3 region: CASSRKTGGMNTEAFF. In nucleotides, the CDR3 is TGTGCCAGCTCACGTAAGACAGGGGGTATGAACACTGAAGCTTTCTTT.

The V call is TRBV7-2, the J call TRBJ2-1; 11 positions match TRBD2. This CDR3 spans 18 amino acids. Unmatched junction bases numbered 9, after V lost 2 bases and J lost 3 bases. The germline V gene encodes CDR1 SGHTA and CDR2 FQGNSA. DNA for the CDR3: TGTGCCAGCAGCTTAATTGTAAGGACTAGCGGGTTCTACAATGAGCAGTTCTTC. Translating gives CASSLIVRTSGFYNEQFF.

Note on this clone: The junction departs from germline at one end; a sequencing error may be responsible. The chain recombines TRBV5-4 with TRBJ1-1; TRBD1 aligns across 9 bases. The CDR3 consists of 15 residues. CDR1 and CDR2 (germline): SGHNT, YYREEE (reference sequence). The CDR3 DNA sequence: TGTGCCAGCAGACAAGACAGGGGGGTGAAGACTGAAGCTTTCTTT. It yields the protein CASRQDRGVKTEAFF.

This chain links TRBV7-6 with TRBJ1-2, with D unclear. CDR3 length: 15 amino acids. V lost 6 bases and J 0 bases, leaving 14 bases between the germline ends. In germline, CDR1 is SGHVS, CDR2 FNYEAQ. This CDR3 is CASSSFRGANYGYTF. The CDR3 DNA is TGTGCCAGCAGTTCTTTTCGGGGAGCTAACTATGGCTACACCTTC.

This chain connects TRBV20-1 to TRBJ2-7, with TRBD1 matching over 8 bases. Germline V gene lookup returns CDR1 DFQATT and CDR2 SNEGSKA (reference sequence). This CDR3 has 15 amino acids. Trimming at V came to 3 bases and at J to 5 bases, leaving 12 bases not matched to a gene. CDR3: CSASLRGPSKHEQYF. The CDR3 coding sequence is TGCAGTGCTAGTCTCAGGGGGCCTAGCAAGCACGAGCAGTACTTC.

The count of this clone is one. The genes are TRBV4-2 and TRBJ2-7; 9 positions agree with TRBD2. CDR3 length equals 16 residues. Trimming cost V 0 bases and J 1 base; bases outside gene matches: 4. Germline V CDR1 and CDR2: LGHNA, YNFKEQ. CDR3 DNA sequence: TGTGCCAGCAGCCAAGATGGACTAGCGATTTCCTACGAGCAGTACTTC. This translates into CASSQDGLAISYEQYF.

This chain connects TRBV5-1 to TRBJ2-7; 9 bases are a match to TRBD1. The CDR3 covers 15 residues. From germline, CDR1 is SGHRS and CDR2 YFSETQ. After removal of 0 bases from V and 2 bases from J, the junction contained 3 bases not matched to a gene. The CDR3 coding sequence is TGCGCCAGCAGCTTGGGAGGGACAGGGCCCTACGAGCAGTACTTC. Its protein product is CASSLGGTGPYEQYF. Combining the CDR3 with reference TRBV5-1 and TRBJ2-7 gives the whole variable domain KAGVTQTPRYLIKTRGQQVTLSCSPISGHRSVSWYQQTPGQGLQFLFEYFSETQRNKGNFPGRFSGRQFSNSRSEMNVSTLELGDSALYLCASSLGGTGPYEQYFGPGTRLTVT.

The chain uses TRBV6-2 or TRBV6-3 and TRBJ2-1; 10 bases agree with TRBD1. This CDR3 is 16 amino acids long. Per the germline V gene, CDR1 is MNHEY and CDR2 is SVGEGT. With 0 bases clipped from V and 8 bases from J, the junction kept 7 bases outside the gene matches. CDR3 DNA sequence: TGTGCCAGCAGTTACTCAACAGGACAGGGGGACTATGAGCAGTTCTTC. Translating it yields CASSYSTGQGDYEQFF.

This chain links TRBV3-1 (or the pseudogene TRBV3-2) with TRBJ1-5; D is unresolved. The length of the CDR3 is 15 residues. Trimming removed 2 bases at V and 2 bases at J, with 10 bases between. Germline-derived CDR1 and CDR2 are LGHDT and YNNKEL (reference sequence). The CDR3 DNA follows: TGTGCCAGCAGCCAATCTCTCAGTGGCAATCAGCCCCAGCATTTT. Protein: CASSQSLSGNQPQHF.

This chain joins TRBV5-1 and TRBJ2-5, with 9 bases aligning to TRBD2. From germline, CDR1 is SGHRS and CDR2 YFSETQ. This CDR3 has 17 amino acids. Unmatched junction bases numbered 15, after V lost 4 bases and J lost 5 bases. The CDR3 nucleotides read TGCGCCAGCAGCCCGGGAGGGCCTTTAGCGGGGGACGAGACCCAGTACTTC. Amino acids: CASSPGGPLAGDETQYF.

This clone has ten or more counts. This chain connects TRBV9 to TRBJ2-1; 7 bases align to TRBD1. Per the germline V gene, CDR1 is SGDLS and CDR2 is YYNGEE. This CDR3 is built from 13 residues. The V segment lost 4 bases and the J segment 5 bases; nucleotides outside the gene matches: 3. The CDR3 nucleotides are TGTGCCAGCAGCAAGACAGGGAACAATGAGCAGTTCTTC. Its protein is CASSKTGNNEQFF.